A single sample gave rise to the 26 T cell receptor beta chains below, sequenced in a study of T cells in Graves' hyperthyroidism and ophthalmopathy (dated by TCRdb to between 2018 and 2021). Library preparation used multiplex PCR. The sequencer was an Illumina HiSeq 2000. Amplification of TCR beta CDR3 regions was carried out from RNA transcripts. The first round of RT-PCR for the TCR CDR3 was performed with the HTBI primer set and the Qiagen OneStep RT-PCR kit. TCRdb handled the public reads itself, with Q25 trimming in fastp and clone calling in MiXCR, and kept productive beta chains. Entries that share a CDR3 protein sequence are merged under the most common genes and DNA. The sample table shows a few hundred thousand distinct CDR3 sequences, and roughly 50% are seen once. The ten most abundant clones make up around 8% of the sample. The sample was peripheral blood or thyroid tissue (not recorded which). These receptor sequences come from a woman younger than 30 with Graves' hyperthyroidism.

This clonotype showed up many times. This chain links TRBV4-2 with TRBJ2-5; 13 bases are shared with TRBD2. Germline V gene sequence: CDR1 LGHNA, CDR2 YNFKEQ. J was trimmed by 5 bases and V by 1 base; bases with no gene match: 7. The CDR3 is 17 residues long. The CDR3 DNA reads as TGTGCCAGCAGCCAAGCTGGACTAGCGGGAGTGGGTGAGACCCAGTACTTC. It yields the protein CASSQAGLAGVGETQYF.

This chain uses TRBV2 with TRBJ2-5, with unresolved D. CDR1 SNHLY and CDR2 FYNNEI come from the germline V gene. The length of the CDR3 is 14 residues. V gave up 3 bases and J gave up 2 bases, with 10 bases separating them. CDR3 protein: CASSEYPPQETQYF. CDR3 coding DNA: TGTGCCAGCAGTGAGTACCCGCCACAAGAGACCCAGTACTTC.

This clonotype was detected only once. The rearrangement joins TRBV10-3 to TRBJ1-2; 8 bases match TRBD1. V shed 3 bases, J shed 8 bases, and the junction held 8 bases outside the gene matches. The CDR3 length is 14 residues. Germline V CDR1 and CDR2: ENHRY, SYGVKD. CDR3 nucleotide sequence: TGTGCCATCAGTGATTGGACAGGGTGGGGAGGCTACACCTTC. Amino acids: CAISDWTGWGGYTF.

The chain uses TRBV7-9 and TRBJ1-5, with D perhaps being TRBD1 or TRBD2 (6 bases each). The J call is uncertain, as TRBJ2-3 better fits the DNA end. The germline V gene has CDR1 SEHNR and CDR2 FQNEAQ (reference sequence). The CDR3 extends over 16 amino acids. CDR3 sequence (DNA): TGTGCCAGCAGCCTAAAAGGGGGGAGTTGGGCAGATACGCAGTATTTT. It translates to CASSLKGGSWADTQYF.

Only a few counts were recorded for this clonotype. The chain uses TRBV24-1 and TRBJ2-3; TRBD1 aligns across 8 bases. The CDR3 extends over 17 amino acids. V shed 3 bases and J 5 bases; nucleotides not matched to a gene: 12. The germline V gene has CDR1 KGHDR and CDR2 SFDVKD. The CDR3, as DNA: TGTGCCACCAGTGATCCGGGACAGGATCGGCCGTTAGATACGCAGTATTTT. It codes for CATSDPGQDRPLDTQYF.

As to this clonotype: Given the absence of the conserved phenylalanine or tryptophan at the CDR3 end, a read error is likely. No DNA is shown, since the ends of the CDR3 on it are uncertain; the CDR3 is the one TCRdb lists. The chain recombines TRBV7-3 with TRBJ2-7; the D call in the table, TRBD1, was not verified against the DNA. The CDR3 is 10 residues long, counting both termini. CDR1 SGHTA and CDR2 FQGTGA come from the germline V gene. The CDR3 is CASSLAGQNT.

The chain links TRBV20-1 to TRBJ2-5; D not resolved. Trimming took off 5 bases at V and 4 bases at J, with 8 bases between the two ends. The germline CDR1 and CDR2 sequences are DFQATT and SNEGSKA (reference sequence). The CDR3 is made up of 11 amino acids. The CDR3 sequence: CSAAYGETQYF. DNA for the CDR3: TGCAGTGCTGCCTATGGAGAGACCCAGTACTTC.

This clonotype was picked up many times. The rearrangement links TRBV13 to TRBJ1-2, with TRBD1 matching over 7 bases. The CDR3 sequence is 14 residues long. Germline V gene data show CDR1 as PRHDT and CDR2 as FYEKMQ (reference sequence). The V gene end was trimmed by 4 bases and the J gene end by 4 bases; junction bases not matched to a gene: 6. The CDR3: CASSSRQGGYGYTF. CDR3 DNA: TGTGCCAGCAGCTCCCGACAGGGAGGCTATGGCTACACCTTC. Drawing the rest from reference TRBV13 and TRBJ1-2, the complete variable domain is AAGVIQSPRHLIKEKRETATLKCYPIPRHDTVYWYQQGPGQDPQFLISFYEKMQSDKGSIPDRFSAQQFSDYHSELNMSSLELGDSALYFCASSSRQGGYGYTFGSGTRLTVV.

This clonotype was seen ten or more times. The chain couples TRBV5-1 to TRBJ2-7; no firm D call. V gave up 0 bases and J gave up 4 bases, with 11 bases separating them. The CDR3 has 14 residues. Germline V gives CDR1 SGHRS, CDR2 YFSETQ. The CDR3 region has the DNA TGCGCCAGCAGCTTGGAGCAGTACCCTTACGAGCAGTACTTC. Translated: CASSLEQYPYEQYF.

The V and J genes are TRBV18 and TRBJ1-2, with D possibly being TRBD1 (5 bases). CDR1 and CDR2 from the germline V gene are KGHSH and LQKENI. Trimming took off 6 bases at V and 4 bases at J, with 18 bases between the two ends. The CDR3 consists of 15 residues. The CDR3 is CASSPGRGTPYGYTF. The CDR3 DNA reads as TGTGCCAGCTCCCCCGGAAGGGGAACGCCCTATGGCTACACCTTC.

The chain employs TRBV29-1 and TRBJ1-5; D unclear. V gave up 7 bases and J gave up 14 bases, with 27 bases separating them. The CDR3 is 14 amino acids. Germline CDR1 is SQVTM and CDR2 is ANQGSEA. As DNA, the CDR3 is TGCAGCGCCAGGAGCTTCGGGAGGAGGCGGTACGAGCATTTT. It yields the protein CSARSFGRRRYEHF.

The J gene is TRBJ1-3, the V gene TRBV29-1; D unclear. CDR1 is SQVTM and CDR2 is ANQGSEA in the germline V gene. Trimming left V 4 bases short and J 7 bases short, with 14 bases between. This CDR3 spans 13 amino acids. The CDR3 reads CSVAKDGANTIYF. The CDR3, as DNA: TGCAGCGTTGCAAAGGACGGCGCGAACACCATATATTTT.

This clonotype showed up many times. The chain employs TRBV29-1 and TRBJ1-4, with D possibly matching TRBD1 (5 bases). This CDR3 spans 16 amino acids. The V gene's germline CDR1 is SQVTM and CDR2 ANQGSEA. Between the trimmed V and J ends, which lost 4 bases and 0 bases, there was a span of 15 bases. The CDR3 spells CSVGSVRGPTNEKLFF. The DNA for the CDR3 is TGCAGCGTTGGAAGTGTGCGGGGCCCAACTAATGAAAAACTGTTTTTT.

The V call is TRBV7-3, the J call TRBJ1-1; D is ambiguous. The germline gives CDR1 SGHTA, CDR2 FQGTGA. The V gene lost 5 bases and the J gene lost 6 bases, with 10 bases spanning the gap. The CDR3 extends over 12 amino acids. DNA for the CDR3: TGTGCCAGCAGCGAGGTGGGTTCTGAAGCTTTCTTT. This encodes CASSEVGSEAFF.

Many counts were recorded for this clonotype. V is TRBV4-1 and J is TRBJ1-2; TRBD1 matches at 8 bases. V lost 1 base, J lost 7 bases, and 5 bases stayed unmatched. The CDR3 consists of 14 residues. Per the germline V gene, CDR1 is MGHRA and CDR2 is YSYEKL. CDR3 protein: CASSQARGLTGYTF. The CDR3 DNA follows: TGCGCCAGCAGCCAAGCCAGGGGGCTCACTGGCTACACCTTC.

This clonotype was seen ten or more times. This rearrangement joins TRBV2 to TRBJ2-5, with TRBD2 identical over 12 bases. CDR1 and CDR2 from the germline V gene are SNHLY and FYNNEI. The CDR3 is 18 amino acids. With V trimmed by 1 base and J by 1 base, 7 bases remained unmatched. The chain's CDR3 is CASSEVPTSGSFQETQYF. The CDR3 DNA reads as TGTGCCAGCAGTGAAGTCCCGACTAGCGGGAGTTTCCAAGAGACCCAGTACTTC.

A word on this clonotype: A single base separates this from a much larger clone, so it may be a read error. This chain uses TRBV20-1 with TRBJ1-4, with D possibly TRBD1 on 5 matching bases. Germline CDR1 is DFQATT and CDR2 is SNEGSKA (reference sequence). V was pared by 0 bases and J by 7 bases, with 12 bases between. This CDR3 contains 14 residues. CDR3 amino acids: CSARDSGTGEKLFF. In DNA, the CDR3 is TGCAGTGCTAGAGATTCAGGGACGGGTGAAAAACTGTTTTTT.

V gene TRBV19 combines with J gene TRBJ1-2; 10 positions match TRBD1. The V segment lost 5 bases and the J segment 2 bases; nucleotides outside the gene matches: 8. Germline CDR1 LNHDA, CDR2 SQIVND (reference sequence). CDR3 size: 16 residues. CDR3 in amino acids: CASSADRGRTNYGYTF. Here the CDR3 DNA reads TGTGCCAGTAGTGCGGACAGGGGGAGGACGAACTATGGCTACACCTTC. The full variable domain, rest sourced from reference TRBV19 and TRBJ1-2, is DGGITQSPKYLFRKEGQNVTLSCEQNLNHDAMYWYRQDPGQGLRLIYYSQIVNDFQKGDIAEGYSVSREKKESFPLTVTSAQKNPTAFYLCASSADRGRTNYGYTFGSGTRLTVV.

This rearrangement joins TRBV20-1 to TRBJ2-5; D might be TRBD2 (6 bases). Trimming shortened V by 1 base and J by 2 bases, and 14 bases separated the two germline ends. Germline V gives CDR1 DFQATT, CDR2 SNEGSKA (reference sequence). The CDR3 sequence is 15 residues long. This chain's CDR3 is CSARVDGRGQETQYF. DNA of the CDR3: TGCAGTGCTAGAGTCGACGGGAGAGGGCAAGAGACCCAGTACTTC.

Comments on this clonotype: Sequence at one end of the junction differs from germline and may be a read error. The chain recombines TRBV24-1 with TRBJ2-5, with 11 nucleotides matching TRBD1. The CDR3 is 17 amino acids. Per germline, CDR1 KGHDR and CDR2 SFDVKD. The chain's CDR3 is CATSNLGTGGSQETQYF. CDR3 coding DNA: TGTGCCACCAGTAATTTAGGGACAGGGGGGAGCCAAGAGACCCAGTACTTC.

Many counts were recorded for this clonotype. The chain has TRBV7-2 and TRBJ2-3, with a possible D match to TRBD1 (6 bases). Per the germline V gene, CDR1 is SGHTA and CDR2 is FQGNSA. V lost 5 bases and J 2 bases, leaving 11 bases between the germline ends. CDR3 length: 14 amino acids. This chain's CDR3 is CASSRGQFTDTQYF. DNA of the CDR3: TGTGCCAGCAGCCGAGGACAGTTCACAGATACGCAGTATTTT.

Concerning this clonotype itself: Just one base apart from a much larger clone, this may be a read error. This chain joins TRBV12-3 or TRBV12-4 and TRBJ2-7; D gene uncertain. Trimming shortened V by 4 bases and J by 6 bases, and 16 bases separated the two germline ends. This CDR3 has 14 amino acids. The CDR3 DNA reads as TGTGCCAGCAGTTCCTTAAGGCAGGTGGGCGAGCAGTACTTC. It specifies CASSSLRQVGEQYF.

This clonotype was counted ten times or more. The chain couples TRBV10-3 to TRBJ1-4; possible D gene TRBD1, 6 bases. Germline V gene data show CDR1 as ENHRY and CDR2 as SYGVKD. The length of the CDR3 is 14 residues. Trimming took 7 bases from V and 2 from J, leaving 11 bases between them. Here the CDR3 reads CAIKGGKTNEKLFF. CDR3 bases: TGTGCCATCAAGGGGGGGAAGACTAATGAAAAACTGTTTTTT.

Note on this clonotype: With a much larger clone just one base away, this may be a read error. The chain is built from TRBV5-6 and TRBJ1-5; D gene uncertain. TRBJ2-3 matches the DNA end more closely, so the J call is doubtful. This CDR3 has 15 amino acids. Germline V CDR1 and CDR2: SGHDT, YYEEEE. The CDR3 loop is CASSLLPYSNQPQYF. The CDR3 nucleotides are TGTGCCAGCAGCTTGTTGCCGTATAGCAATCAGCCCCAGTATTTT.

In regard to this clonotype: Lacking the conserved final phenylalanine or tryptophan, this CDR3 likely reflects a read error. The gene calls are TRBV7-8 and TRBJ1-1; D is unresolved. Trimming took off 3 bases at V and 1 base at J, with 15 bases between the two ends. Germline CDR1 reads SGHVS; CDR2 reads FQNEAQ. The CDR3 loop spans 16 amino acids. The chain's CDR3 is CASSFGQPGKNTEAFL. CDR3 bases: TGTGCCAGCAGCTTCGGCCAACCCGGGAAGAACACTGAAGCTTTCCTT.

This clonotype has at least ten counts. The chain is built from TRBV6-5 and TRBJ1-2; perhaps TRBD1 as D (5 bases). Germline V gene sequence: CDR1 MNHEY, CDR2 SVGAGI. V was shortened by 4 bases and J by 6 bases, with 21 bases between the two germline ends. This CDR3 is built from 16 residues. The DNA for the CDR3 is TGTGCCAGCAGTTCCAGGACAAATCTATTACTGGATGGCTACACCTTC. It yields the protein CASSSRTNLLLDGYTF.